The rows below give T cell receptor beta chains drawn from one sample of a study of T-cell reconstitution after alpha-beta-depleted transplantation in children. In TCRdb, the PCR reads were re-called with MiXCR into one record per CDR3 protein. The data show hundreds of thousands of distinct CDR3 sequences, with over 9.5% seen just once and 4% to 5% held by the top ten. Sample: PBMCs from the stem cell graft donor, taken from the stem cell graft. Receptors were obtained from a human donor who donated a stem cell graft to a child with acute myeloid leukemia. Each CDR3 is given with its conserved first and last residue. The D gene is left open where the match is weak. Some rows mark clone size as missing; the rest say once, few, many or name a class of expanded clone.

v_call,clone_size,j_call,d_call,cdr3_nt,cdr3_aa
TRBV21-1,many,TRBJ2-7,-,TGTGCCAGCCCCCGTCTGAGGTACGAGCAGTACTTC,CASPRLRYEQYF
TRBV4-2,few,TRBJ2-3,-,TGTGCCAGCAGCCAAGATTGGGCAGATACGCAGTATTTT,CASSQDWADTQYF
TRBV7-9,-,TRBJ2-7,TRBD2,TGTGCCAGCAGCGCTCTAGCGGGAGCGACCTACGAGCAGTACTTC,CASSALAGATYEQYF
TRBV7-2,few,TRBJ2-5,-,TGTGCCAGCAGCCCACGCATTTCCGAGACCCAGTACTTC,CASSPRISETQYF
TRBV4-3,few,TRBJ2-3,-,TGCGCCAGCAGCCCCAGGGGTAGGGAGGGCCCAGGCACAGATACGCAGTATTTT,CASSPRGREGPGTDTQYF
TRBV7-9,-,TRBJ1-1,-,TGTGCCAGCAGCTTAGGTGGCCTTGGTAAACTCACTGAAGCTTTCTTT,CASSLGGLGKLTEAFF
TRBV4-1,-,TRBJ2-4,TRBD2,TGCGCCAGCAGCCAAGGAGGTACCGGGACTAGCGGGAGGATAGCCAAAAACATTCAGTACTTC,CASSQGGTGTSGRIAKNIQYF
TRBV20-1,few,TRBJ2-3,-,TGCAGTGCTAGAGCTATGGATACGCAGTATTTT,CSARAMDTQYF
TRBV2,few,TRBJ2-4,-,TGTGCCAGCACCCAGGGGTCCAAAAACATTCAGTACTTC,CASTQGSKNIQYF
TRBV15,few,TRBJ1-1,-,TGTGCCACCAGCATAAGGGACACCAACACTGAAGCTTTCTTT,CATSIRDTNTEAFF
TRBV4-2,-,TRBJ1-6,-,TGTGCCAGCAGGCAAGGGGGGGATTCACCCCTCCACTTT,CASRQGGDSPLHF
TRBV28,-,TRBJ2-6,-,TGTGCCAGCAGTTTAGCAGGGAAGTACTCTGGGGCCAACGTCCTGACTTTC,CASSLAGKYSGANVLTF
TRBV20-1,-,TRBJ2-5,TRBD2,TGCAGTGCTTCTCATCCGGGACTAGCGGGGCAAGAGACCCAGTACTTC,CSASHPGLAGQETQYF
TRBV6-1,few,TRBJ2-7,TRBD1,TGTGCCAGCAGTCCCAGGACAGGGCACGAGCAGTACTTC,CASSPRTGHEQYF
TRBV6-5,few,TRBJ2-2,-,TGTGCCAGCAGTTACTCGCGAGGGGGTGGGACCGGGGAGCTGTTTTTT,CASSYSRGGGTGELFF
TRBV29-1,-,TRBJ2-5,-,TGCAGCGTTGGTGGGGTAGTAGGGCTTTCCCAGTACTTC,CSVGGVVGLSQYF
TRBV12-3/TRBV12-4,many,TRBJ2-7,TRBD2,TGTGCCAGCAGTGATGGACTAGCGGGAGCCTACGAGCAGTACTTC,CASSDGLAGAYEQYF
TRBV5-1,few,TRBJ2-1,-,TGCGCCAGCAAGATGGGGTCAGAGAACAATGAGCAGTTCTTC,CASKMGSENNEQFF
TRBV5-1,-,TRBJ2-7,-,TGCGCCAGCAGCCCGGCCCCTGGGAGCGAGCAGTACTTC,CASSPAPGSEQYF
TRBV7-2,few,TRBJ1-1,-,TGTGCCAGCAGTGGAATCAAGCAGAGGGCTTTCTTT,CASSGIKQRAFF
TRBV28,few,TRBJ2-4,TRBD1,TGTGCCAGCAGGAAGCAGGGGGAAAACATTCAGTACTTC,CASRKQGENIQYF
TRBV28,many,TRBJ2-7,-,TGTGCCAGCAGTTTACACGGGACTTACCCCTACGAGCAGTACTTC,CASSLHGTYPYEQYF
TRBV28,-,TRBJ1-5,-,TGTGCCAGCAGATCCCGGCCCGGCAAGCCCCAGCATTTT,CASRSRPGKPQHF
TRBV29-1,many,TRBJ1-2,-,TGCAGGGGCTGTGGGCATGGCTACACCTTC,CRGCGHGYTF
TRBV7-6,many,TRBJ2-1,-,TGTGCCAGCAGCTCCGAGCAGGGACTGAGGAATGAGCAGTTCTTC,CASSSEQGLRNEQFF
TRBV20-1,-,TRBJ2-1,-,TGCAGTGCCAGGGCCCCAAGGCTCGCCTACAATGAGCAGTTCTTC,CSARAPRLAYNEQFF
TRBV29-1,-,TRBJ2-1,TRBD2,TGCAGCGTTATGGGAGGGACCTCCTACAATGAGCAGTTCTTC,CSVMGGTSYNEQFF
TRBV18,-,TRBJ2-7,TRBD2,TGTGCCAGCTCACTATTAAGGACTAGCGAATCCTACGAGCAGTACTTC,CASSLLRTSESYEQYF
TRBV5-1,-,TRBJ2-1,TRBD1,TGCTCCAGCAGCTTGTATTTTATCTCGGGACAGGGGAGTTCCCCCTACAATGAGCAGTTCTTC,CSSSLYFISGQGSSPYNEQFF
TRBV27,-,TRBJ1-3,-,TGTGCCAGCAGTTTAAACGGGCCCAATTGGCGAAACACCATATATTTT,CASSLNGPNWRNTIYF
TRBV25-1,many,TRBJ2-3,TRBD1,TGTGCCAGCAGTGATCGGCCAGGGGGCGCAGATACGCAGTATTTT,CASSDRPGGADTQYF
TRBV29-1,many,TRBJ2-1,TRBD2,TGCAGCGTTGCCAGCGGGACGAATGAGCAGTTCTTC,CSVASGTNEQFF
TRBV27,few,TRBJ2-1,TRBD2,TGTGCCAGCAGTCCACCAACGGGGACTAACAATGAGCAGTTCTTC,CASSPPTGTNNEQFF
TRBV5-1,-,TRBJ2-2,-,TGCGCCAGCAGCTTGGCCGTGTCCCGACGAACCGGGGAGCTGTTTTTT,CASSLAVSRRTGELFF
TRBV18,few,TRBJ2-5,TRBD1,TGTGCCAGCTCACCAGTTACAGGGGGCGATGAGACCCAGTACTTC,CASSPVTGGDETQYF
TRBV2,-,TRBJ2-5,TRBD1,TGTGCCAGCGGCGACAGGGGGAGAGAGACCCAGTACTTC,CASGDRGRETQYF
TRBV7-6,-,TRBJ2-3,TRBD2,TGTGCCAGCAGCTTAGTAGCGGGATCTTCCACGCAGTATTTT,CASSLVAGSSTQYF
TRBV10-3,-,TRBJ2-3,TRBD1,TGTGCCATCAGCGCTCCCACGGGACAGGGTGATACGCAGTATTTT,CAISAPTGQGDTQYF
TRBV9,many,TRBJ2-5,-,TGTGCCAGCAGCGTGCCGGGAGTAAGGGAGACCCAGTACTTC,CASSVPGVRETQYF
TRBV12-3/TRBV12-4,many,TRBJ2-1,-,TGTGCCAGCACCCTTCATAGCTCCTACAATGAGCAGTTCTTC,CASTLHSSYNEQFF
TRBV15,-,TRBJ2-2,-,TGTGCCACCAGCAGAGGTGCAGGGCCTTCCGGGGAGCTGTTTTTT,CATSRGAGPSGELFF